These 27 T cell receptor beta chains came from one sample sequenced in a study of blood T cell repertoires in COVID-19. Clones were read by immunoSEQ multiplex PCR, and TCRdb kept only the in-frame ones, dropping some. The sample lists fewer than 350,000 clones, approximately 86% occurring once. Sequencing was carried out using peripheral blood. The source is a woman in her forties or fifties with active or convalescent COVID-19.

J is TRBJ2-7 and V is TRBV7-9, with a tentative D call TRBD1 (8 bases). This CDR3 comprises 14 residues. V was cut by 5 bases and J by 4 bases, with 15 bases left in between. The germline V gene encodes CDR1 SEHNR and CDR2 FQNEAQ (reference sequence). As DNA, the CDR3 is TGTGCCAGCAGCCACACAGGGGGAGGGTACGAGCAGTACTTC. It translates to CASSHTGGGYEQYF. The variable domain in full, with the rest retrieved from reference TRBV7-9 and TRBJ2-7, is DTGVSQNPRHKITKRGQNVTFRCDPISEHNRLYWYRQTLGQGPEFLTYFQNEAQLEKSRLLSDRFSAERPKGSFSTLEIQRTEQGDSAMYLCASSHTGGGYEQYFGPGTRLTVT.

The J gene is TRBJ2-7, the V gene TRBV30; maybe TRBD1 (6 bases). Deletions cut 4 bases from V and 7 bases from J, with 14 bases between. CDR1 is GTSNPN, CDR2 SVGIG, per germline (reference sequence). The CDR3 spans 12 residues. The CDR3 DNA reads TGTGCCTGGAAGAACAGGGCTGGGGAGCAGTACTTC. Translating it yields CAWKNRAGEQYF.

Here the CDR3 DNA reads TGCGCCAGCAGCTTGTCACCAGGGGGGAAAGAAAAACTGTTTTTT. This gives the protein CASSLSPGGKEKLFF. V is TRBV5-1 and J is TRBJ1-4, with 7 bases aligning to TRBD1. CDR3 length equals 15 residues. V lost 1 base, J lost 8 bases, and 8 bases stayed unmatched. In germline, CDR1 is SGHRS, CDR2 YFSETQ.

This clone was found a few times. The chain joins TRBV11-3 to TRBJ2-1, with D unresolved. The CDR3 has 13 residues. Trimming took off 5 bases at V and 7 bases at J, with 12 bases between the two ends. The V gene's germline CDR1 is SGHNT and CDR2 YENEEA. CDR3 nucleotides: TGTGCCAGCAGCCCCAGCGTCGGAAATGAGCAGTTCTTC. As protein: CASSPSVGNEQFF.

V is TRBV7-2 and J is TRBJ1-5; TRBD1 agrees at 9 bases. Germline loops: CDR1 SGHTA, CDR2 FQGNSA. This CDR3 spans 16 amino acids. The J segment lost 3 bases and the V segment lost 5 bases, leaving 8 bases of the junction unmatched. This CDR3 reads CASSPRQGVFNQPQHF. CDR3 DNA sequence: TGTGCCAGCAGCCCCCGACAGGGGGTCTTCAATCAGCCCCAGCATTTT.

The gene calls are TRBV28 and TRBJ1-2; D is ambiguous. Trimming cost V 3 bases and J 3 bases, with 11 bases left between them. The CDR3 runs 14 residues. The germline gives CDR1 MDHEN, CDR2 SYDVKM. CDR3 nucleotides: TGTGCCAGCAGTTTTTGGCGGGTAGACTATGGCTACACCTTC. Translated, it gives CASSFWRVDYGYTF.

This chain joins TRBV3-1 (or the pseudogene TRBV3-2) and TRBJ1-4; 8 nucleotides line up with TRBD1. CDR1 is LGHDT and CDR2 is YNNKEL in the germline V gene (reference sequence). The trim removed 4 bases at V and 8 bases at J, leaving 9 bases unmatched. The CDR3 runs 15 residues. The CDR3 nucleotides are TGTGCCAGCAGCCCCATGGCGACAGGGGAGGAAAAACTGTTTTTT. It yields the protein CASSPMATGEEKLFF.

The chain couples TRBV24-1 to TRBJ1-5, with D perhaps matching TRBD1 (5 bases). The CDR3 loop spans 17 amino acids. The germline V gene encodes CDR1 KGHDR and CDR2 SFDVKD. The V end lost 8 bases, the J end lost 0 bases, and 19 bases lay between the germline ends. The chain's CDR3 is CATTDTPRVSSNQPQHF. CDR3 bases: TGTGCCACCACCGATACTCCCAGGGTGAGTAGCAATCAGCCCCAGCATTTT.

The chain couples TRBV7-2 to TRBJ1-3, with 8 bases lining up with TRBD1. The CDR3 spans 15 residues. With 1 base clipped from V and 6 bases from J, the junction kept 5 bases outside the gene matches. The V gene's germline CDR1 is SGHTA and CDR2 FQGNSA. The CDR3 nucleotides are TGTGCCAGCAGCTTAGGCAGGGGGCTGTTAAACACCATATATTTT. This translates into CASSLGRGLLNTIYF.

This chain links TRBV3-1 (or the pseudogene TRBV3-2) with TRBJ2-7, with TRBD2 as a possible D gene (6 bases). The V gene's germline CDR1 is LGHDT and CDR2 YNNKEL (reference sequence). This CDR3 is 15 amino acids long. V was shortened by 4 bases and J by 2 bases, with 15 bases between the two germline ends. The DNA for the CDR3 is TGTGCCAGCAGCCCTATACTAGCCGGAACCTACGAGCAGTACTTC. Translating it yields CASSPILAGTYEQYF.

The chain employs TRBV12-3 or TRBV12-4 and TRBJ1-1, with 7 bases matching TRBD1. Unmatched junction bases numbered 5, after V lost 5 bases and J lost 5 bases. The CDR3 loop spans 13 amino acids. CDR3 bases: TGTGCCAGCAGTCTGAAACAGGGGACTGAAGCTTTCTTT. Translating gives CASSLKQGTEAFF.

The V and J genes are TRBV29-1 and TRBJ2-1; D might be TRBD2 (5 bases). CDR3 size: 10 residues. In germline, CDR1 is SQVTM, CDR2 ANQGSEA. Trimming took 3 bases from V and 15 from J, leaving 12 bases between them. The CDR3 nucleotides are TGCAGCGTTGAGGGCAGCGGTTGGTTCTTC. Translating gives CSVEGSGWFF.

The chain combines TRBV28 with TRBJ1-1; a weak D match, TRBD1 (6 bases). The V gene lost 7 bases and the J gene lost 0 bases, with 12 bases spanning the gap. CDR1 is MDHEN and CDR2 is SYDVKM in the germline V gene. The CDR3 has 14 residues. The DNA for the CDR3 is TGTGCCAGCACTGAGGGGGGGCTGAACACTGAAGCTTTCTTT. This translates into CASTEGGLNTEAFF.

V gene TRBV21-1 combines with J gene TRBJ1-2. TRBV21-1 is assigned pseudogene status. The CDR3 totals 14 residues. Written as DNA, the CDR3 is TGTGCCAGCAGCAAAGGAAACGGGTCGGGAGGCTACACCTTC. Translating gives CASSKGNGSGGYTF.

This chain links TRBV6-4 with TRBJ1-2, with 10 bases aligning to TRBD1. Looked up from germline, CDR1 is MRHNA and CDR2 is SNTAGT. The trim removed 0 bases at V and 8 bases at J, leaving 6 bases unmatched. This CDR3 has 15 residues. The CDR3 sequence is CASSDSGQGLRGYTF. The CDR3, as DNA: TGTGCCAGCAGTGACTCGGGACAGGGGCTTCGAGGCTACACCTTC.

This chain links TRBV4-1 with TRBJ1-2; 8 nucleotides line up with TRBD1. Per germline, CDR1 MGHRA and CDR2 YSYEKL. After removal of 4 bases from V and 4 bases from J, the junction contained 5 bases not matched to a gene. The CDR3 extends over 14 amino acids. The CDR3 spells CASSPATGAYGYTF. CDR3 nucleotides: TGCGCCAGCAGCCCCGCGACAGGGGCCTATGGCTACACCTTC.

V and J are TRBV18 and TRBJ1-2; D is undetermined. V gave up 1 base and J gave up 4 bases, with 19 bases separating them. The CDR3 covers 17 residues. The V gene's germline CDR1 is KGHSH and CDR2 LQKENI. The CDR3 DNA reads as TGTGCCAGCTCACCACTGCCGTCGGTAGAGGGTCCCTATGGCTACACCTTC. Protein: CASSPLPSVEGPYGYTF.

The chain links TRBV7-6 to TRBJ2-3; possible D gene TRBD1, 5 bases. Between the trimmed V and J ends, which lost 1 base and 2 bases, there was a span of 13 bases. This CDR3 is 16 amino acids long. The germline gives CDR1 SGHVS, CDR2 FNYEAQ. In DNA form, the CDR3 reads TGTGCCAGCAGCTTAGGTTCAGGGTGGATCACAGATACGCAGTATTTT. Its protein is CASSLGSGWITDTQYF.

V usage is TRBV6-4 and J usage is TRBJ1-1; 7 positions agree with TRBD1. The CDR3 has 14 residues. From germline, CDR1 is MRHNA and CDR2 SNTAGT. The trim removed 2 bases at V and 11 bases at J, leaving 11 bases unmatched. This CDR3 is CASSDGMGGRGAFF. Here the CDR3 DNA reads TGTGCCAGCAGTGACGGAATGGGGGGCAGGGGGGCTTTCTTT.

The J gene is TRBJ2-2, the V gene TRBV18, with 8 bases fitting TRBD2. With 5 bases clipped from V and 3 bases from J, the junction kept 5 bases outside the gene matches. This CDR3 comprises 15 residues. The germline V gene encodes CDR1 KGHSH and CDR2 LQKENI. CDR3 nucleotides: TGTGCCAGCTCAGCAGCGGGAGAGTACACCGGGGAGCTGTTTTTT. It codes for CASSAAGEYTGELFF. Full variable domain (rest looked up from reference TRBV18 and TRBJ2-2): NAGVMQNPRHLVRRRGQEARLRCSPMKGHSHVYWYRQLPEEGLKFMVYLQKENIIDESGMPKERFSAEFPKEGPSILRIQQVVRGDSAAYFCASSAAGEYTGELFFGEGSRLTVL.

The chain employs TRBV5-6 and TRBJ2-7, with unresolved D. Germline CDR1 is SGHDT and CDR2 is YYEEEE. Trimming cost V 0 bases and J 0 bases, with 4 bases left between them. CDR3 length equals 13 residues. Written as DNA, the CDR3 is TGTGCCAGCAGCTTGGCAAACTCCTACGAGCAGTACTTC. Protein: CASSLANSYEQYF.

The chain recombines TRBV30 with TRBJ1-5, with 8 bases matching TRBD1. CDR1 is GTSNPN, CDR2 SVGIG, per germline (reference sequence). There are 14 residues in the CDR3. V lost 2 bases to trimming and J lost 7 bases; unmatched junction nucleotides: 7. CDR3 bases: TGTGCCTGGAGTTTAGGACAGGGAGGGCAGCCCCAGCATTTT. Encoded protein: CAWSLGQGGQPQHF.

The CDR3 is CAWSPQRDYGYTF. The CDR3 DNA follows: TGTGCCTGGAGTCCCCAAAGAGACTATGGCTACACCTTC. The V and J genes are TRBV30 and TRBJ1-2; D is undetermined. The germline V gene encodes CDR1 GTSNPN and CDR2 SVGIG (reference sequence). V shed 2 bases and J shed 3 bases, with 10 bases lying between them. The length of the CDR3 is 13 residues.

This rearrangement joins TRBV7-9 to TRBJ1-2; possibly TRBD1 for D (6 bases). The CDR3 sequence is 14 residues long. Germline CDR1 SEHNR, CDR2 FQNEAQ (reference sequence). The germline V and J ends were trimmed by 3 bases and 7 bases, with 15 bases remaining between them. CDR3 loop: CASSFVLGAGGYTF. The DNA of the CDR3 is TGTGCCAGCAGCTTTGTCCTGGGGGCTGGTGGCTACACCTTC.

This sequence joins TRBV5-6 and TRBJ2-7; 7 bases line up with TRBD1. V lost 1 base, J lost 3 bases, and 13 bases stayed unmatched. CDR3 length equals 17 residues. Germline V gene sequence: CDR1 SGHDT, CDR2 YYEEEE. The CDR3 reads CASSLTLQTGIIYEQYF. In DNA form, the CDR3 reads TGTGCCAGCAGCTTGACACTTCAGACAGGGATCATCTACGAGCAGTACTTC.

The V call is TRBV13, the J call TRBJ2-7, with 11 bases fitting TRBD2. The CDR3 runs to 14 residues. CDR1 is PRHDT, CDR2 FYEKMQ, per germline (reference sequence). V was clipped by 5 bases and J by 4 bases; unmatched bases: 4. CDR3 sequence (DNA): TGTGCCAGCAGCATCCGACTAGCGGGGTACGAGCAGTACTTC. Residues: CASSIRLAGYEQYF.

This clone is a singleton in its sample. The V and J genes are TRBV18 and TRBJ2-5, with TRBD1 matching over 7 bases. Germline V gene data show CDR1 as KGHSH and CDR2 as LQKENI. The V segment lost 3 bases and the J segment 2 bases; nucleotides outside the gene matches: 6. CDR3 length: 15 amino acids. The CDR3 sequence is CASSPFAGGQETQYF. CDR3 DNA sequence: TGTGCCAGCTCACCTTTCGCAGGGGGTCAAGAGACCCAGTACTTC. Drawing the rest from reference TRBV18 and TRBJ2-5, the complete variable domain is NAGVMQNPRHLVRRRGQEARLRCSPMKGHSHVYWYRQLPEEGLKFMVYLQKENIIDESGMPKERFSAEFPKEGPSILRIQQVVRGDSAAYFCASSPFAGGQETQYFGPGTRLLVL.